This T cell receptor (beta chain) emerged from a study of blood T cell repertoires in COVID-19. The wider study: T cells, B-cell-depleted T cells, or PBMCs supplied cDNA or gDNA.

Clones were sequenced by immunoSEQ multiplex PCR, and TCRdb holds only the in-frame ones, with some missing. The table lists fewer than 80,000 clones, about 88% of them singletons. This CDR3 region has 14 residues. V was pared by 4 bases and J by 1 base, with 7 bases between. In germline, CDR1 is SNHLY, CDR2 FYNNEI. This TCR was sampled from a man in his 70s with acute or convalescent COVID-19. The sample consisted of peripheral blood. The rearrangement uses TRBV2 and TRBJ2-2, with D possibly being TRBD1 (6 bases). The CDR3: CASSVQGNTGELFF. CDR3 in DNA: TGTGCCAGCAGTGTACAGGGGAACACCGGGGAGCTGTTTTTT.